The clone carrying this TCR beta chain is a singleton in its sample. Its antigen is undetermined. V dropped 3 bases and J dropped 2; count of bases not matched to a gene: 6. The length of the CDR3 is 16 residues. The germline V gene has CDR1 SGDLS and CDR2 YYNGEE. The data derive from a study of cytomegalovirus exposure and HLA in healthy donors. Study outcomes and limitations: The majority of CMV-associated TCR beta chains were reported as apparently HLA-restricted in a later analysis. For most TCR sequences rarity was the rule, although some public TCRs occurred in many donors. Researchers had no immune exposure information except CMV serostatus available.

Primers included in the PCR were 60 Vbeta and 13 Jbeta primers. Here immunoSEQ multiplex PCR was the method, and the copy in TCRdb shows in-frame clones only, minus some. The data show under 45,000 clones, with 77% seen just once and about 1.5% held by the top ten. V usage is TRBV9 and J usage is TRBJ2-1; 9 nucleotides line up with TRBD2. The sequenced material came from PBMCs. This receptor was taken from a man aged 25 to 40 in good health and CMV-seronegative. The DNA of the CDR3 is TGTGCCAGCAGCGAAATTAGCGGGAGTACCTACAATGAGCAGTTCTTC. Protein product: CASSEISGSTYNEQFF.